The clone carrying this T cell receptor (beta chain) has a count of ten or more. The sample belongs to a study of human T cells and chemical hapten exposure. TCRdb passed the RACE reads through MiXCR, listing each CDR3 protein once. The sample contains about 190,000 distinct CDR3 sequences, 24% of which appear only once. Specified time point: patch test 3, about 24 weeks after DPC sensitization. Treatment reported: therapeutic diphenylcyclopropenone sensitization with weekly scalp DPC. CDR3 length equals 13 residues. Trimming left V 6 bases short and J 6 bases short, with 15 bases between. Germline assignment: CDR1 SGHRS and CDR2 YFSETQ.

The V call is TRBV5-1, the J call TRBJ1-1; TRBD1 might be the D (5 bases). This TCR came from a woman aged 40 to 49 with alopecia areata. Some clones in this sample may be carry-over from other donors' samples. Sequences were derived from whole blood, sampled in connection with sensitization to the hapten diphenylcyclopropenone (DPC). CDR3 sequence: CASNRGGGAEAFF. The CDR3 DNA follows: TGCGCCAGCAACCGTGGGGGAGGGGCTGAAGCTTTCTTT. The variable domain in full, with the rest retrieved from reference TRBV5-1 and TRBJ1-1, is KAGVTQTPRYLIKTRGQQVTLSCSPISGHRSVSWYQQTPGQGLQFLFEYFSETQRNKGNFPGRFSGRQFSNSRSEMNVSTLELGDSALYLCASNRGGGAEAFFGQGTRLTVV.